The next 12 T cell receptor beta chains were all read from a single sample in a study of blood T cell repertoires in COVID-19. The table came from immunoSEQ multiplex PCR; TCRdb's copy has only in-frame clones and leaves some out. The sample has approximately 200,000 clones; around 80% are singletons. The material sequenced was PBMCs or T cells enriched from blood (not recorded which). The receptors were sampled from a woman aged 40 to 50 with acute COVID-19.

The chain recombines TRBV4-2 with TRBJ1-1; 9 bases fit TRBD1. After removal of 0 bases from V and 10 bases from J, the junction contained 6 bases not matched to a gene. Germline lookup yields CDR1 LGHNA and CDR2 YNFKEQ. CDR3 length: 14 residues. Here the CDR3 DNA reads TGTGCCAGCAGCCAAGAGGTCACGGGACAGGGAGCTTTCTTT. Encoded protein: CASSQEVTGQGAFF.

The chain joins TRBV18 to TRBJ2-2; the D is unclear. Looked up from germline, CDR1 is KGHSH and CDR2 is LQKENI. V shed 3 bases and J shed 0 bases, with 20 bases lying between them. This CDR3 comprises 19 residues. CDR3 loop: CASSPPGERHFANTGELFF. The DNA for the CDR3 is TGTGCCAGCTCACCGCCGGGTGAACGGCACTTCGCGAACACCGGGGAGCTGTTTTTT.

The chain couples TRBV5-1 to TRBJ2-7; D is uncertain. V lost 0 bases and J lost 0, with 7 bases in between. Looked up from germline, CDR1 is SGHRS and CDR2 is YFSETQ. This CDR3 is 14 amino acids long. The CDR3 reads CASSLVAASYEQYF. Written as DNA, the CDR3 is TGCGCCAGCAGCTTGGTTGCGGCCTCCTACGAGCAGTACTTC. Looking up the rest from reference TRBV5-1 and TRBJ2-7 gives the full variable domain: KAGVTQTPRYLIKTRGQQVTLSCSPISGHRSVSWYQQTPGQGLQFLFEYFSETQRNKGNFPGRFSGRQFSNSRSEMNVSTLELGDSALYLCASSLVAASYEQYFGPGTRLTVT.

This sequence joins TRBV18 and TRBJ1-1; D might be TRBD1 (5 bases). V was clipped by 2 bases and J by 1 base, with 14 bases between them. Per germline, CDR1 KGHSH and CDR2 LQKENI. The CDR3 is 16 residues long. CDR3 in DNA: TGTGCCAGCTCACCATTAAATAAGGGGCCGAACACTGAAGCTTTCTTT. It codes for CASSPLNKGPNTEAFF. Full variable domain (missing parts from reference TRBV18 and TRBJ1-1): NAGVMQNPRHLVRRRGQEARLRCSPMKGHSHVYWYRQLPEEGLKFMVYLQKENIIDESGMPKERFSAEFPKEGPSILRIQQVVRGDSAAYFCASSPLNKGPNTEAFFGQGTRLTVV.

This sequence joins TRBV2 and TRBJ2-3; D possibly corresponds to TRBD2 (5 bases). CDR3 length equals 15 residues. The germline V gene encodes CDR1 SNHLY and CDR2 FYNNEI. The germline V and J ends were trimmed by 5 bases and 0 bases, with 12 bases remaining between them. The CDR3 sequence: CASSPSGISTDTQYF. CDR3 bases: TGTGCCAGCAGTCCCAGCGGCATTAGCACAGATACGCAGTATTTT.

As for this clone: The identical CDR3 is also encoded by other nucleotide sequences in the sample. The CDR3 region is CASSSPGGSYEQYF. CDR3 in DNA: TGTGCCAGCAGCTCCCCCGGGGGTTCCTACGAGCAGTACTTC. The rearrangement links TRBV28 to TRBJ2-7; D is perhaps TRBD2 (6 bases). V lost 6 bases, J lost 1 base, and 13 bases lay in between. CDR1 is MDHEN, CDR2 SYDVKM, per germline. This CDR3 has 14 amino acids.

This rearrangement joins TRBV7-6 to TRBJ1-4; the D gene is possibly TRBD1 (5 bases). The V gene's germline CDR1 is SGHVS and CDR2 FNYEAQ. The CDR3 is 15 amino acids. The V end lost 1 base, the J end lost 6 bases, and 12 bases lay between the germline ends. CDR3 region: CASSLVGGKDEKLFF. The CDR3, as DNA: TGTGCCAGCAGCTTAGTCGGGGGAAAGGATGAAAAACTGTTTTTT.

This rearrangement joins TRBV2 to TRBJ2-1, with 8 bases identical to TRBD2. Germline lookup yields CDR1 SNHLY and CDR2 FYNNEI. J was trimmed by 13 bases and V by 4 bases; bases with no gene match: 6. The CDR3 runs to 12 residues. DNA for the CDR3: TGTGCCAGCAGTGGGACTAGCTTGGGTCAGTTCTTC. Translating it yields CASSGTSLGQFF.

V is TRBV10-2 and J is TRBJ2-3, with 8 bases identical to TRBD2. V gave up 10 bases and J gave up 4 bases; unmatched junction bases: 7. CDR1 and CDR2 from the germline V gene are WSHSY and SAAADI. This CDR3 is built from 13 residues. The CDR3 bases are TGCGCCACCGGAGCGGGGGCGGCAGATACGCAGTATTTT. This codes for CATGAGAADTQYF.

This clone was detected once. The chain links TRBV18 to TRBJ2-1; 13 bases are a match to TRBD2. The V segment lost 5 bases and the J segment 5 bases; nucleotides outside the gene matches: 3. The germline V gene encodes CDR1 KGHSH and CDR2 LQKENI. The CDR3 length is 15 residues. DNA for the CDR3: TGTGCCAGCTCAGGACTAGCGGGGGACCACAATGAGCAGTTCTTC. It encodes CASSGLAGDHNEQFF.

The chain couples TRBV27 to TRBJ2-7; 8 bases map to TRBD1. Germline CDR1 and CDR2: MNHEY and SMNVEV (reference sequence). The CDR3 extends over 13 amino acids. Trimming took 5 bases from V and 6 from J; bases not matched to a gene: 6. This chain's CDR3 is CASSPGTGLEQYF. For the CDR3, the DNA is TGTGCCAGCAGTCCCGGGACAGGCCTCGAGCAGTACTTC.

The chain has TRBV7-8 and TRBJ2-3; TRBD2 matches 7 bases. The germline CDR1 and CDR2 sequences are SGHVS and FQNEAQ. With V trimmed by 5 bases and J by 3 bases, 5 bases remained unmatched. The CDR3 spans 14 residues. The CDR3 region is CASSVPGLTDTQYF. CDR3 sequence (DNA): TGTGCCAGCAGCGTTCCGGGACTAACAGATACGCAGTATTTT.